This T cell receptor beta chain was identified during a study of T cells in Graves' hyperthyroidism and ophthalmopathy (dated by TCRdb to the late 2010s). Describing the broader study: Peripheral blood was collected at initial diagnosis, before any treatment. According to the paper, TCR Vbeta CDR3 sequencing was carried out on 135 peripheral blood samples, which came from 40 to 45 ophthalmopathy, some 73 hyperthyroidism and some 17 progressor patients. To identify distinguishing TCR V-J signatures, a discovery cohort of about 100 patients was used, comprising 43 with Graves' ophthalmopathy and 55 to 65 with stable Graves' hyperthyroidism. After sampling, hyperthyroidism patients received methimazole starting at 30 mg daily, and ophthalmopathy patients received high-dose intravenous methylprednisolone. In roughly six Graves' hyperthyroidism patients, the study also compared T-cell repertoires from thyroid tissue with T-cell repertoires from blood. Whether ophthalmopathy could be predicted prospectively was tested in an independent validation cohort made up of roughly 19 hyperthyroidism patients plus 17 patients who later progressed to ophthalmopathy. The roughly 100 discovery patients were divided at random into training and test sets in a 7:3 ratio.

The TCR beta CDR3 regions were amplified from RNA transcripts. For the first round of RT-PCR on the TCR CDR3, the HTBI primer set was used together with the Qiagen OneStep RT-PCR kit. Libraries were constructed in a second round of multiplex PCR, after which size selection and purification were performed. Sequencing of the libraries was done on an Illumina HiSeq2000 using paired-end 100 bp reads. Concerning the study's data processing: SOAPnuke was used to process the raw data, throwing out any read that contained adapters or uncalled bases, had a mean Phred below 15, or lacked an exact constant-primer or identifier match. COPE v1.2.5 was used to merge high-quality paired reads, and clonotypes were defined as unique nucleotide sequences. MiTCR v1.1 was used to align the clonotypes against IMGT TRBV, TRBD and TRBJ reference segments. Analysis was restricted to V-J combinations with a frequency above 0.0001, which covered approximately 99% of repertoires. A TCS score was defined as the ratio of F50 (clonal expansion) to E x V (chaos), with BLOSUM62-based TCRdist applied between CDR3 peptides within each V-J. Welch's t-statistics and random forest reduced fewer than 550 V-J features to 10 to 15, which were used in a naive Bayes classifier (R e1071). TCRdb took the public reads, trimmed them with fastp at Q25, ran MiXCR for clone calling and kept in-frame beta chains. Merged by CDR3 protein, the rows form single entries marked with the most common genes and DNA. What appears here as the V and J calls and clone size reflects TCRdb's work, not the paper's. A total of fewer than 450,000 distinct CDR3 sequences appear in this sample, 17% of them only once. The ten largest account for 34% of the sample.

The CDR3 contains 16 residues, cysteine and phenylalanine counted. Just CDR3 DNA is preserved here, 48 bases in frame from base 1. V sheds 1 base and J sheds 5 bases, leaving 13 bases between their ends. CDR1 and CDR2 are read off the germline V gene as SGHDT and YYEEEE. Hyperthyroidism patients were newly diagnosed, with disease duration under 2 months, and aged 18 to 65 years. The study excluded patients with uncontrolled infections, other autoimmune diseases, pregnancy or lactation. Diagnoses were established on the basis of clinical symptoms, serum thyroxine and TRAb, thyroid ultrasound, and orbital computed tomography. For progressor patients, blood was drawn at the first diagnosis of hyperthyroidism, before any ophthalmopathy symptoms had appeared. PBMCs were isolated from about 9.1 ml of fresh peripheral blood by Ficoll-Paque density gradient centrifugation. Patients classed as progressors first received a Graves' hyperthyroidism diagnosis and then went on to develop ophthalmopathy during follow-up. Trizol reagent was used to extract total RNA, and RNA quality was then checked on an Agilent 2100 Bioanalyzer.

This clonotype was observed a handful of times. Its binding antigen is unknown. The input lacks base qualities; no much larger clone sits a single base away. Overall study results and their limits: In validation, progression to ophthalmopathy was predicted by the model with 70.59% sensitivity and 72.22% specificity, a median of about 6.8 months before onset. Blood samples also contained most of the expanded thyroid clonotypes (frequency above 0.001), which suggests that blood repertoires may reflect thyroid immune responses. Ophthalmopathy was separated from stable hyperthyroidism by a 13 V-J signature model, with around 90% sensitivity and just over 81% specificity obtained in cross-validation and 80%/75% obtained in testing. Sample size was not statistically predetermined, and investigators were not blinded to group allocation.

The chain was built from TRBV5-6 and TRBJ1-6; no D gene is confidently identified. Sequenced: blood. This receptor was identified in a woman aged 25 to 39 with Graves' hyperthyroidism that later progressed to Graves' ophthalmopathy. CDR3 sequence: CASSLKSAVDNSPLHF. At the DNA level, the sequence is TGTGCCAGCAGCTTGAAGTCGGCAGTAGATAATTCACCCCTCCACTTT. The reference TRBV5-6 and TRBJ1-6 proteins fill in what lies around the CDR3, so the full variable domain reads DAGVTQSPTHLIKTRGQQVTLRCSPKSGHDTVSWYQQALGQGPQFIFQYYEEEERQRGNFPDRFSGHQFPNYSSELNVNALLLGDSALYLCASSLKSAVDNSPLHFGNGTRLTVT.